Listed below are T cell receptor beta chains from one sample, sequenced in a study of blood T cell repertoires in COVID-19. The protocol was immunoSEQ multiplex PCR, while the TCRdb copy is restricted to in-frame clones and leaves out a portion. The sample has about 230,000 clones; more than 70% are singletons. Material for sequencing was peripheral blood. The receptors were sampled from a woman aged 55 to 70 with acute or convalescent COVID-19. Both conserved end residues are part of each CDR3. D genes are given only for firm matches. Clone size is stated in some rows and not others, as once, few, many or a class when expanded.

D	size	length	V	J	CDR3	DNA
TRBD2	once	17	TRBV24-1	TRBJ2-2	CATSAVSGRTSTGELFF	TGTGCCACCAGTGCTGTTAGCGGGCGGACGAGCACCGGGGAGCTGTTTTTT
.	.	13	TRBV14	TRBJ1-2	CASSQETVWGYTF	TGTGCCAGCAGCCAAGAGACAGTTTGGGGCTACACCTTC
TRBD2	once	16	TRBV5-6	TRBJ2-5	CASSPLAGGPQETQYF	TGTGCCAGCAGCCCCCTGGCGGGGGGCCCTCAAGAGACCCAGTACTTC
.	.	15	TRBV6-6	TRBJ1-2	CASSSPTQGLYGYTF	TGTGCCAGCAGTTCCCCAACGCAGGGCCTTTATGGCTACACCTTC
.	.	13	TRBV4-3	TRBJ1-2	CASSQDKAGGYTF	TGCGCCAGCAGCCAAGATAAGGCAGGCGGCTACACCTTC
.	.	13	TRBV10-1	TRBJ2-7	CASSANKAGEQYF	TGCGCCAGCAGTGCTAACAAGGCGGGCGAGCAGTACTTC
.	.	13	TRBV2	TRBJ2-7	CASSEQVTYEQYF	TGTGCCAGCAGTGAACAGGTGACCTACGAGCAGTACTTC
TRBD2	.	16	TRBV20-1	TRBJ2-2	CSASRGRGGATGELFF	TGCAGTGCTAGTCGGGGTCGCGGGGGGGCCACCGGGGAGCTGTTTTTT
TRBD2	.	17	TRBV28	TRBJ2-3	CASRPTTGGASTDTQYF	TGTGCCAGCAGACCGACGACGGGGGGAGCTAGCACAGATACGCAGTATTTT
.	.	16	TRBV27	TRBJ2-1	CASSLGSQGSYNEQFF	TGTGCCAGCAGTTTAGGGTCCCAGGGGTCCTACAATGAGCAGTTCTTC
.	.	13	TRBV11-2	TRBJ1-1	CASSLQEGTEAFF	TGTGCCAGCAGCTTACAGGAGGGCACTGAAGCTTTCTTT
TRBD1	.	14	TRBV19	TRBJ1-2	CASSNRTGSYGYTF	TGTGCCAGTAGTAACAGGACAGGGTCCTATGGCTACACCTTC
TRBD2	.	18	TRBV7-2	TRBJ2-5	CASSLASSGISYQETQYF	TGTGCCAGCAGCTTAGCATCTAGCGGGATCTCGTACCAAGAGACCCAGTACTTC
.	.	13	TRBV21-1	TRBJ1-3	CASTREFGSTIYF	TGTGCCAGCACCCGGGAATTCGGTAGCACCATATATTTT
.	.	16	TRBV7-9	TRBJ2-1	CASSLKGGGSYNEQFF	TGTGCCAGCAGCTTAAAGGGTGGAGGCTCCTACAATGAGCAGTTCTTC
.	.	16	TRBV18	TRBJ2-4	CASSNPTGLAKNIQYF	TGTGCCAGCTCAAACCCGACAGGCCTAGCCAAAAACATTCAGTACTTC
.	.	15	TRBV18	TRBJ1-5	CASSPGTRSNQPQHF	TGTGCCAGCTCACCAGGGACAAGGTCCAATCAGCCCCAGCATTTT
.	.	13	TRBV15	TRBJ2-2	CATSRTGIGELFF	TGTGCCACCAGCAGAACAGGGATCGGGGAGCTGTTTTTT
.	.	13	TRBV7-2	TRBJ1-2	CASSLLGARGYTF	TGTGCCAGCAGCTTATTAGGGGCGCGGGGCTACACCTTC
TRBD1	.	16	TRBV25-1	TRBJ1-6	CASSEDRGLDNSPLHF	TGTGCCAGCAGTGAAGACAGGGGGCTGGATAATTCACCCCTCCACTTT
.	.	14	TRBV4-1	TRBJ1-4	CASSHPDFGEKLFF	TGCGCCAGCAGCCACCCGGACTTTGGGGAAAAACTGTTTTTT
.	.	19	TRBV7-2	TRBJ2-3	CASSLDWAGRRPSTDTQYF	TGTGCCAGCAGCTTAGATTGGGCGGGCCGACGGCCTAGCACAGATACGCAGTATTTT
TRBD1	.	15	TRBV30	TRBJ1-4	CAWSRGTGSWEKLFF	TGTGCCTGGAGTCGAGGGACAGGGAGTTGGGAAAAACTGTTTTTT
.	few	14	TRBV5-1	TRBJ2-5	CASSPGGGGETQYF	TGCGCCAGCAGCCCCGGTGGGGGAGGAGAGACCCAGTACTTC
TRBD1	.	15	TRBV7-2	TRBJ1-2	CASSYSTGDNYGYTF	TGTGCCAGCAGTTATTCGACAGGGGATAACTATGGCTACACCTTC
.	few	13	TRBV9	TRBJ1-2	CASSEGGRYGYTF	TGTGCCAGCAGCGAGGGGGGGAGATATGGCTACACCTTC
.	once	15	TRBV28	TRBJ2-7	CASSLVGTGGWEQYF	TGTGCCAGCAGTCTCGTGGGAACGGGGGGCTGGGAGCAGTACTTC
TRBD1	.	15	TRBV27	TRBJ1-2	CASSPRSGTGGGYTF	TGTGCCAGCAGTCCTCGAAGTGGGACAGGCGGTGGCTACACCTTC
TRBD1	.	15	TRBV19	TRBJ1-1	CASRVIQGGVTEAFF	TGTGCCAGTAGGGTCATTCAGGGGGGTGTTACTGAAGCTTTCTTT
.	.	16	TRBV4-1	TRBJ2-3	CASSPLMNRGTDTQYF	TGCGCCAGCAGCCCCCTCATGAACAGGGGCACAGATACGCAGTATTTT
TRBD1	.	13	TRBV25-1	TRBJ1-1	CASKDRGDTEAFF	TGTGCCAGCAAAGACAGGGGGGACACTGAAGCTTTCTTT
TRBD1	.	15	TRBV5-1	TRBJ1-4	CASRDAGGFNEKLFF	TGCGCCAGCCGCGACGCAGGGGGCTTTAATGAAAAACTGTTTTTT
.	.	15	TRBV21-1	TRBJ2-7	CASSKVQGTYYEQYF	TGTGCCAGCAGCAAAGTACAGGGGACATACTACGAGCAGTACTTC
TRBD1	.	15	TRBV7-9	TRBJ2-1	CASSSRTGPYNEQFF	TGTGCCAGCAGCAGCCGGACAGGGCCCTACAATGAGCAGTTCTTC
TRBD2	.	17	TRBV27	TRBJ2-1	CASSLFISSGAYNEQFF	TGTGCCAGCAGTTTATTTATCTCTAGCGGTGCCTACAATGAGCAGTTCTTC
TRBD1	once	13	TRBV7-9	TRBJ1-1	CASSFWTGAQAFF	TGTGCCAGCAGCTTCTGGACAGGGGCTCAGGCTTTCTTT
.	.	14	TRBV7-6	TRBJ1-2	CASSLAGGDGGYTF	TGTGCCAGCAGCTTAGCGGGGGGAGACGGTGGCTACACCTTC
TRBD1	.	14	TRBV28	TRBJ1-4	CASSNRGTNEKLFF	TGTGCCAGCAGTAACAGGGGAACTAATGAAAAACTGTTTTTT
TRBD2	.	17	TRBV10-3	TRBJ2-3	CAISALEAGGGTDTQYF	TGTGCCATCAGTGCCCTCGAAGCGGGAGGGGGCACAGATACGCAGTATTTT
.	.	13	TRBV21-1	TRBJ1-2	CASSYGQGGGYTF	TGTGCCAGCAGCTACGGACAGGGCGGTGGCTACACCTTC
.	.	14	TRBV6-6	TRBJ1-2	CASSYGETGYGYTF	TGTGCCAGCAGTTACGGAGAGACAGGATATGGCTACACCTTC
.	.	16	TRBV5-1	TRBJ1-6	CASSLASLRFNSPLHF	TGCGCCAGCAGCTTGGCGTCCCTTAGATTTAATTCACCCCTCCACTTT
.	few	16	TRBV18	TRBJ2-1	CASSPMEPKSTGEQFF	TGTGCCAGCTCACCAATGGAGCCAAAGTCGACGGGTGAGCAGTTCTTC